The rows below give T cell receptor beta chains drawn from one sample of a study of Graves' ophthalmopathy and Graves' hyperthyroidism. TCRdb reprocessed the multiplex PCR reads with MiXCR, giving one entry per CDR3 protein. Here the sample spans hundreds of thousands of distinct CDR3 sequences, approximately 22% being singletons. The source material was peripheral blood. The receptors stem from a woman younger than 30 with stable Graves' hyperthyroidism. Some clones in this sample may be carry-over from other donors' samples. Each CDR3 is given with its conserved first and last residue. Each record gives: CDR3 protein, CDR3 DNA, J gene, clone size, V gene, D gene. A D gene is named only where the DNA matches it firmly. Not all rows give a size; the values are once, few, many and, for expanded clones, a class.

CDR3: CASSQIPGLAGATSYEQYF
DNA: TGTGCCAGCAGCCAAATCCCGGGACTAGCGGGCGCCACTTCCTACGAGCAGTACTTC
J: TRBJ2-7
size: NA
V: TRBV3-1
D: TRBD2

CDR3: CASSDGAGYTEAFF
DNA: TGTGCCAGCAGCGATGGGGCAGGGTACACTGAAGCTTTCTTT
J: TRBJ1-1
size: NA
V: TRBV25-1
D: NA

CDR3: CASTYNAAYEQYF
DNA: TGTGCCAGCACTTACAACGCGGCCTACGAGCAGTACTTC
J: TRBJ2-7
size: NA
V: TRBV6-2/TRBV6-3
D: NA

CDR3: CASSLATGGSYEQYF
DNA: TGCGCCAGCAGCCTGGCGACAGGGGGATCCTACGAGCAGTACTTC
J: TRBJ2-7
size: few
V: TRBV5-1
D: TRBD1

CDR3: CASGLVPGLGSPLHF
DNA: TGTGCTAGTGGTTTGGTACCGGGGTTGGGTTCACCCCTCCACTTT
J: TRBJ1-6
size: NA
V: TRBV12-5
D: NA

CDR3: CASSSQPGQGYGYTF
DNA: TGTGCCAGCAGCAGCCAACCGGGACAGGGGTATGGCTACACCTTC
J: TRBJ1-2
size: many
V: TRBV6-1
D: TRBD1

CDR3: CASSAHRRYEQYF
DNA: TGTGCCAGCAGCGCACATCGTAGGTACGAGCAGTACTTC
J: TRBJ2-7
size: many
V: TRBV7-2
D: NA

CDR3: CATSTSAGTSSWWELFF
DNA: TGTGCCACCAGCACATCCGCCGGGACCTCTTCGTGGTGGGAGCTGTTTTTT
J: TRBJ2-2
size: many
V: TRBV15
D: NA

CDR3: CASSIGTSQPQHF
DNA: TGTGCCAGTAGTATAGGCACATCGCAGCCCCAGCATTTT
J: TRBJ1-5
size: many
V: TRBV19
D: NA

CDR3: CASMTTGETQYF
DNA: TGTGCCAGCATGACGACAGGAGAGACCCAGTACTTC
J: TRBJ2-5
size: NA
V: TRBV2
D: NA

CDR3: CASSTLGHGGHVYGYTF
DNA: TGCGCCAGCAGTACACTCGGTCATGGGGGCCACGTCTATGGCTACACCTTC
J: TRBJ1-2
size: few
V: TRBV5-1
D: NA

CDR3: CASRHLVRSGANTEAFF
DNA: TGCGCCAGCAGGCATCTAGTTCGTTCGGGCGCCAACACTGAAGCTTTCTTT
J: TRBJ1-1
size: many
V: TRBV4-1
D: NA

CDR3: CSARTGTSGREPYEQYF
DNA: TGCAGTGCTAGAACCGGGACTAGCGGGAGGGAGCCCTACGAGCAGTACTTC
J: TRBJ2-7
size: many
V: TRBV20-1
D: TRBD2

CDR3: CASGPNPVVTQYF
DNA: TGTGCCAGCGGACCTAATCCGGTGGTGACCCAGTACTTC
J: TRBJ2-5
size: NA
V: TRBV6-1
D: NA

CDR3: CASSGFGGGYGYTF
DNA: TGTGCCAGCAGTGGATTCGGGGGGGGCTATGGCTACACCTTC
J: TRBJ1-2
size: NA
V: TRBV28
D: NA

CDR3: CSVRGSYEQYF
DNA: TGCAGCGTTAGGGGGTCCTACGAGCAGTACTTC
J: TRBJ2-7
size: many
V: TRBV29-1
D: NA

CDR3: CASSSTGWSNQPQHF
DNA: TGTGCCAGCAGTTCTACAGGGTGGAGCAATCAGCCCCAGCATTTT
J: TRBJ1-5
size: NA
V: TRBV12-3/TRBV12-4
D: NA

CDR3: CASSRGQGQNTEAFF
DNA: TGCGCCAGCAGCCGGGGACAGGGTCAGAACACTGAAGCTTTCTTT
J: TRBJ1-1
size: NA
V: TRBV5-1
D: TRBD1

CDR3: CASTRGRDGNYGYTF
DNA: TGTGCCAGCACCAGGGGGCGCGATGGGAACTATGGCTACACCTTC
J: TRBJ1-2
size: many
V: TRBV7-9
D: TRBD1

CDR3: CSVRGSGVPGELFF
DNA: TGCAGCGTGCGGGGCTCGGGGGTTCCCGGGGAGCTGTTTTTT
J: TRBJ2-2
size: few
V: TRBV29-1
D: NA

CDR3: CASSLGTGVSSQPQHF
DNA: TGTGCCAGCAGTTTGGGAACAGGGGTTAGTAGTCAGCCCCAGCATTTT
J: TRBJ1-5
size: many
V: TRBV12-3/TRBV12-4
D: TRBD1

CDR3: CSARINAVENYGYTF
DNA: TGCAGTGCTAGAATTAATGCAGTGGAGAACTATGGCTACACCTTC
J: TRBJ1-2
size: many
V: TRBV20-1
D: NA

CDR3: CASSQIGSAVIIEQYF
DNA: TGTGCCAGCAGCCAAATTGGTTCGGCAGTGATTATCGAGCAGTACTTC
J: TRBJ2-7
size: many
V: TRBV28
D: NA

CDR3: CASSQLTSGSHEQYF
DNA: TGTGCCAGCAGCCAACTGACTAGCGGGAGTCACGAGCAGTACTTC
J: TRBJ2-7
size: many
V: TRBV14
D: TRBD2

CDR3: CASTHDWQGDTQYF
DNA: TGTGCCAGCACCCATGACTGGCAGGGAGATACGCAGTATTTT
J: TRBJ2-3
size: many
V: TRBV2
D: NA

CDR3: CASSLGAAVPYEQYF
DNA: TGTGCCAGCAGTTTAGGGGCCGCGGTTCCCTACGAGCAGTACTTC
J: TRBJ2-7
size: many
V: TRBV12-3/TRBV12-4
D: NA

CDR3: CASNEPGWSYEQYF
DNA: TGTGCCAGCAATGAACCCGGGTGGTCCTACGAGCAGTACTTC
J: TRBJ2-7
size: NA
V: TRBV6-1
D: NA

CDR3: CASSYRESHEQYF
DNA: TGTGCCAGCAGTTACAGGGAGTCCCACGAGCAGTACTTC
J: TRBJ2-7
size: NA
V: TRBV12-3/TRBV12-4
D: NA

CDR3: CAGSMRSGVSNQPQHF
DNA: TGTGCCGGCAGTATGCGGTCAGGGGTTAGCAATCAGCCCCAGCATTTT
J: TRBJ1-5
size: NA
V: TRBV27
D: NA

CDR3: CASSSGTESTEAFF
DNA: TGCGCCAGCAGCTCCGGGACAGAGAGCACTGAAGCTTTCTTT
J: TRBJ1-1
size: many
V: TRBV5-1
D: TRBD1

CDR3: CASSSGRGGFQETQYF
DNA: TGTGCCAGCAGCTCCGGGCGAGGGGGGTTCCAAGAGACCCAGTACTTC
J: TRBJ2-5
size: many
V: TRBV11-2
D: NA

CDR3: CAIAGRGTETQYF
DNA: TGTGCCATCGCCGGGCGGGGTACCGAGACCCAGTACTTC
J: TRBJ2-5
size: many
V: TRBV12-3/TRBV12-4
D: NA

CDR3: CASSGTGGLKTQYF
DNA: TGTGCCAGCAGCGGGACAGGGGGCTTAAAGACCCAGTACTTC
J: TRBJ2-5
size: NA
V: TRBV2
D: TRBD1

CDR3: CASRLTGTEGYTF
DNA: TGTGCCAGTAGACTGACAGGGACAGAAGGCTACACCTTC
J: TRBJ1-2
size: NA
V: TRBV19
D: TRBD1

CDR3: CAWSGDYSGNTIYF
DNA: TGTGCCTGGAGTGGGGATTACTCTGGAAACACCATATATTTT
J: TRBJ1-3
size: NA
V: TRBV30
D: NA

CDR3: CASRWDTNTGELFF
DNA: TGTGCCAGCAGATGGGACACAAACACCGGGGAGCTGTTTTTT
J: TRBJ2-2
size: many
V: TRBV28
D: NA

CDR3: CASTLGQAFSGNTIYF
DNA: TGTGCCAGTACCTTGGGACAGGCGTTCTCTGGAAACACCATATATTTT
J: TRBJ1-3
size: once
V: TRBV19
D: TRBD1

CDR3: CASRRHNTEAFF
DNA: TGTGCCAGCAGGCGACACAACACTGAAGCTTTCTTT
J: TRBJ1-1
size: many
V: TRBV6-5
D: NA

CDR3: CASSQVFSNLNTEAFF
DNA: TGCGCCAGCAGCCAAGTCTTTTCCAACCTGAACACTGAAGCTTTCTTT
J: TRBJ1-1
size: NA
V: TRBV4-1
D: NA

CDR3: CASSRRDIIFYGYTF
DNA: TGTGCCAGCAGCCGAAGGGACATTATCTTCTATGGCTACACCTTC
J: TRBJ1-2
size: many
V: TRBV5-8
D: NA

CDR3: CASSPSGSRENIQYF
DNA: TGTGCCAGCAGCCCCAGTGGTAGCCGCGAAAACATTCAGTACTTC
J: TRBJ2-4
size: few
V: TRBV9
D: NA

CDR3: CASSLAGGFQNIQYF
DNA: TGTGCCAGCAGTTTAGCAGGGGGATTTCAAAACATTCAGTACTTC
J: TRBJ2-4
size: NA
V: TRBV27
D: TRBD1

CDR3: CASSLWGPPYEQYF
DNA: TGTGCCAGCAGTTTGTGGGGTCCACCCTACGAGCAGTACTTC
J: TRBJ2-7
size: many
V: TRBV28
D: NA

CDR3: CSAAPLTSGQETQYF
DNA: TGCAGTGCTGCCCCCCTAACTAGCGGCCAAGAGACCCAGTACTTC
J: TRBJ2-5
size: many
V: TRBV20-1
D: TRBD2

CDR3: CASSLDSTEQETQYF
DNA: TGTGCCAGCAGCTTAGATAGTACAGAACAAGAGACCCAGTACTTC
J: TRBJ2-5
size: NA
V: TRBV11-2
D: NA

CDR3: CASSYAREGNPYEQYF
DNA: TGTGCCAGCAGTTACGCGAGGGAGGGAAATCCCTACGAGCAGTATTTC
J: TRBJ2-7
size: NA
V: TRBV6-2/TRBV6-3
D: TRBD2

CDR3: CASSPGTLENTEAFF
DNA: TGTGCCAGCAGTCCAGGGACCCTGGAGAACACTGAAGCTTTCTTT
J: TRBJ1-1
size: many
V: TRBV28
D: NA

CDR3: CASSPPHSGAETQYF
DNA: TGTGCCAGCAGCCCCCCTCACTCGGGGGCAGAGACCCAGTACTTC
J: TRBJ2-5
size: few
V: TRBV3-1
D: NA

CDR3: CASSPGQGWGANVLTF
DNA: TGTGCCAGCAGCCCAGGACAGGGCTGGGGGGCCAACGTCCTGACTTTC
J: TRBJ2-6
size: few
V: TRBV11-2
D: TRBD1

CDR3: CATSVQSPLTGELFF
DNA: TGTGCCACCAGTGTTCAGTCACCCCTTACCGGGGAGCTGTTTTTT
J: TRBJ2-2
size: NA
V: TRBV24-1
D: NA

CDR3: CASRTYERTGGGETQYF
DNA: TGTGCCAGCAGAACTTACGAACGAACGGGAGGCGGGGAGACCCAGTACTTC
J: TRBJ2-5
size: few
V: TRBV27
D: TRBD2

CDR3: CASSYPEVDFYGYTF
DNA: TGTGCCAGCAGTTACCCGGAAGTGGACTTCTATGGCTACACCTTC
J: TRBJ1-2
size: NA
V: TRBV6-5
D: NA

CDR3: CAWSPAGRGGYEQYF
DNA: TGTGCCTGGAGTCCAGCAGGACGGGGGGGCTACGAGCAGTACTTC
J: TRBJ2-7
size: NA
V: TRBV30
D: TRBD2

CDR3: CASSQGVLQPQHF
DNA: TGTGCCAGCAGCCAAGGGGTTCTTCAGCCCCAGCATTTT
J: TRBJ1-5
size: many
V: TRBV3-1
D: NA

CDR3: CASSFGLEQYF
DNA: TGTGCCAGCAGTTTCGGGCTCGAGCAGTACTTC
J: TRBJ2-7
size: many
V: TRBV28
D: NA